Sequencing of this T cell receptor beta chain was carried out in a study of blood T cells in healthy people across ages. General study results and limits: Not knowing donor CMV status may have confounded expanded clonotype changes.

A word on this clonotype: Its target is not known.

Trimming cost V 4 bases and J 0 bases, with 19 bases left between them. The CDR3 is 18 residues long. Germline CDR1 SEHNR, CDR2 FQNEAQ (reference sequence). Next came a second PCR, run for about 7 to 12 cycles, which used a sample-barcoded 5' primer along with a J-beta primer mix. Through a template-switch adaptor with 12 random nucleotides, each cDNA molecule received a tag. TCRdb passed the 5' RACE reads through MiXCR, listing each CDR3 protein once. The table records about 2 million distinct CDR3 sequences, 49% of them present only once. The sequenced sample was blood. The source is a woman aged 40 to 50 in good health. This chain links TRBV7-9 with TRBJ2-1, with TRBD2 as a possible D gene (6 bases). The CDR3 spells CASSYPVDYPSSYNEQFF. CDR3 nucleotides: TGTGCCAGCAGCTATCCGGTGGACTACCCGAGCTCCTACAATGAGCAGTTCTTC.